The 18 T cell receptor beta chains below were found in one sample sequenced in a study of T cells in tuberculosis. Stated time point: new active TB diagnosis, blood taken before or within 7 days of starting treatment. Sequencing was performed with immunoSEQ multiplex PCR; in TCRdb, only in-frame clones are kept and a portion is missing. The top ten clones hold 5.2% of a sample with some 31,000 clones, about 84% of them seen once. The material was PBMCs, obtained at tuberculosis diagnosis. All receptors come from an adult with tuberculosis.

This chain joins TRBV28 and TRBJ2-5; a weak D match, TRBD2 (6 bases). The CDR3 has 14 amino acids. The V gene lost 1 base and the J gene lost 5 bases, with 11 bases spanning the gap. The germline CDR1 and CDR2 sequences are MDHEN and SYDVKM. The CDR3 protein is CASSLLGGDETQYF. The CDR3 DNA follows: TGTGCCAGCAGTTTATTGGGGGGTGATGAGACCCAGTACTTC.

The CDR3 DNA sequence: TGCGCCAGCAGCCAAGATCGACAGGCTCCTAACTATGGCTACACCTTC. The encoded protein is CASSQDRQAPNYGYTF. The gene calls are TRBV4-1 and TRBJ1-2; D is perhaps TRBD1 (6 bases). The CDR3 spans 16 residues. The germline CDR1 and CDR2 sequences are MGHRA and YSYEKL. V gave up 0 bases and J gave up 0 bases, with 11 bases separating them.

The rearrangement uses TRBV5-1 and TRBJ1-1; no reliable D call. This CDR3 is 14 amino acids long. Per germline, CDR1 SGHRS and CDR2 YFSETQ. V was clipped by 0 bases and J by 1 base, with 7 bases between them. CDR3 coding DNA: TGCGCCAGCAGCTTGGCCTCGAGGAACACTGAAGCTTTCTTT. Translated: CASSLASRNTEAFF.

This chain connects TRBV6-5 to TRBJ2-5; 7 nucleotides agree with TRBD2. The V segment lost 6 bases and the J segment 5 bases; nucleotides outside the gene matches: 9. CDR3 size: 14 residues. Germline values: CDR1 MNHEY, CDR2 SVGAGI. This CDR3 is CASSLRLAGETQYF. The CDR3 nucleotides read TGTGCCAGCAGCCTTCGACTAGCAGGGGAGACCCAGTACTTC.

The chain employs TRBV10-1 and TRBJ2-1; D remains ambiguous. The CDR3 contains 15 residues. CDR1 and CDR2 (germline): WNHNN, SYGVQD (reference sequence). V lost 3 bases and J 0 bases, leaving 9 bases between the germline ends. In DNA, the CDR3 is TGCGCCAGCAGTGAAGGCCGGAGCTCCTACAATGAGCAGTTCTTC. It yields the protein CASSEGRSSYNEQFF.

The CDR3 spells CASSYYGYTF. The DNA for the CDR3 is TGTGCCAGCAGCTACTATGGCTACACCTTC. The chain has TRBV6-1 and TRBJ1-2, with unresolved D. The CDR3 is 10 residues long. The V gene's germline CDR1 is MNHNS and CDR2 SASEGT. V lost 6 bases and J lost 3, with 2 bases in between.

The chain links TRBV7-6 to TRBJ2-1; D is undetermined. The CDR3 is 14 amino acids. CDR1 and CDR2 from the germline V gene are SGHVS and FNYEAQ. V was pared by 1 base and J by 5 bases, with 9 bases between. The CDR3 loop is CASSLEAQHNEQFF. The DNA for the CDR3 is TGTGCCAGCAGCTTAGAGGCACAGCACAATGAGCAGTTCTTC.

The chain carries TRBV7-2 and TRBJ2-3; TRBD1 might be the D (6 bases). The CDR3 contains 19 residues. The V and J ends lost 2 bases and 0 bases respectively, with 21 bases between them. Germline CDR1 SGHTA, CDR2 FQGNSA. The CDR3 nucleotides are TGTGCCAGCAGCTTATATCCCCCACAGGGATGGAGTAGCACAGATACGCAGTATTTT. It encodes CASSLYPPQGWSSTDTQYF.

The V and J genes are TRBV7-9 and TRBJ2-2; 8 nucleotides align to TRBD2. V shed 6 bases and J 7 bases; nucleotides not matched to a gene: 10. Germline lookup yields CDR1 SEHNR and CDR2 FQNEAQ (reference sequence). The CDR3 totals 15 residues. CDR3 DNA: TGTGCCAGCAGGCCCCGAGCGGGAGCTGGCGGGGAGCTGTTTTTT. Translating gives CASRPRAGAGGELFF.

V and J are TRBV7-3 and TRBJ2-2; D remains unclear. Germline-derived CDR1 and CDR2 are SGHTA and FQGTGA. The V gene lost 1 base and the J gene lost 6 bases, with 6 bases spanning the gap. The CDR3 contains 13 residues. The chain's CDR3 is CASSLNSPGELFF. CDR3 nucleotide sequence: TGTGCCAGCAGCTTAAACAGTCCCGGGGAGCTGTTTTTT.

The rearrangement joins TRBV29-1 to TRBJ1-1; possibly TRBD1 for D (6 bases). This CDR3 has 13 amino acids. Germline V CDR1 and CDR2: SQVTM, ANQGSEA. V shed 4 bases and J shed 5 bases, with 14 bases lying between them. The CDR3 DNA follows: TGCAGCGTTGGACAGGTCCTAGGGACTGAAGCTTTCTTT. Protein sequence: CSVGQVLGTEAFF.

The gene calls are TRBV2 and TRBJ2-3; D is ambiguous. CDR1 and CDR2 (germline): SNHLY, FYNNEI. V shed 7 bases and J shed 3 bases, with 8 bases lying between them. The CDR3 runs to 12 residues. CDR3 loop: CASNLQTDTQYF. CDR3 coding DNA: TGTGCCAGCAACCTCCAGACAGATACGCAGTATTTT.

The chain links TRBV28 to TRBJ2-7; D call uncertain. Germline assignment: CDR1 MDHEN and CDR2 SYDVKM. CDR3 length: 12 residues. The V end was cut by 2 bases, the J end by 6 bases, with 8 bases between. CDR3 nucleotide sequence: TGTGCCAGCAGTTTACCTGGGCTCGAGCAGTACTTC. Translated: CASSLPGLEQYF.

The V gene is TRBV27, the J gene TRBJ1-2, with D uncertain. V lost 6 bases and J 4 bases, leaving 12 bases between the germline ends. The CDR3 extends over 13 amino acids. Germline-derived CDR1 and CDR2 are MNHEY and SMNVEV (reference sequence). The CDR3 bases are TGTGCCAGCAGGTCTCTACAGAGCTATGGCTACACCTTC. Translated, it gives CASRSLQSYGYTF.

This chain uses TRBV11-2 with TRBJ2-5; 7 nucleotides agree with TRBD1. V lost 6 bases and J lost 4; bases outside the gene matches: 5. Germline V lookup: CDR1 SGHAT, CDR2 FQNNGV. This CDR3 has 13 amino acids. CDR3 nucleotide sequence: TGTGCCAGCAGGTTCTCAGGGGGAGAGACCCAGTACTTC. It yields the protein CASRFSGGETQYF.

The V call is TRBV4-1, the J call TRBJ2-5; possibly TRBD1 for D (5 bases). CDR3 length: 18 residues. The V end was cut by 0 bases, the J end by 2 bases, with 19 bases between. CDR1 is MGHRA, CDR2 YSYEKL, per germline. The CDR3 region is CASSQDSIILGPQETQYF. The CDR3 coding sequence is TGCGCCAGCAGCCAAGATTCAATCATTCTGGGGCCACAAGAGACCCAGTACTTC.

The genes are TRBV30 and TRBJ2-7, with D perhaps TRBD1 (5 bases). The germline V gene encodes CDR1 GTSNPN and CDR2 SVGIG (reference sequence). Trimming removed 2 bases at V and 7 bases at J, with 6 bases between. The CDR3 sequence is 10 residues long. DNA for the CDR3: TGTGCCTGGAGTAGGGGAGAGCAGTACTTC. It is translated as CAWSRGEQYF.

V usage is TRBV7-2 and J usage is TRBJ1-2, with a possible D match to TRBD1 (5 bases). The CDR3 length is 16 residues. The V gene's germline CDR1 is SGHTA and CDR2 FQGNSA. Trimming removed 1 base at V and 0 bases at J, with 12 bases between. The DNA for the CDR3 is TGTGCCAGCAGCTTAGAAGGGGCTTACTCTAACTATGGCTACACCTTC. It encodes CASSLEGAYSNYGYTF.